Each of the 9 T cell receptor beta chains below was sequenced from the same sample in a study of tumor and adjacent non-tumor tissue in lung cancer. RNA was extracted from bulk tissue without any cell sorting. TCRbeta libraries were built with three rounds of nested PCR, modified from ARM-PCR. TCRdb recomputed calls from the multiplex PCR reads with MiXCR, one row per CDR3 protein. The profile shows tens of thousands of distinct CDR3 sequences, about 60% of them singletons. Specimen: lung tumor tissue. The receptor source for this set is a man aged 45 to 65 with non-small cell lung cancer.

This clonotype was recorded many times. J is TRBJ2-3 and V is TRBV13; 10 nucleotides line up with TRBD2. The V segment lost 5 bases and the J segment 3 bases; nucleotides outside the gene matches: 8. Germline CDR1 reads PRHDT; CDR2 reads FYEKMQ (reference sequence). The CDR3 contains 16 residues. CDR3 DNA: TGTGCCAGCAGCCCGAGGACTAGCGGTGGGACAGATACGCAGTATTTT. Translated, it gives CASSPRTSGGTDTQYF.

The J gene is TRBJ2-5, the V gene TRBV28; the D gene is possibly TRBD1 (6 bases). There are 16 residues in the CDR3. Germline V gives CDR1 MDHEN, CDR2 SYDVKM. The V end was cut by 4 bases, the J end by 5 bases, with 20 bases between. The CDR3 nucleotides are TGTGCCAGCAGTTACCCACAGGGAGCATTCGGGGAGACCCAGTACTTC. Amino acids: CASSYPQGAFGETQYF.

The table lists this clonotype with a count of one. V usage is TRBV6-1 and J usage is TRBJ1-5; D is unclear. Germline lookup yields CDR1 MNHNS and CDR2 SASEGT. V was shortened by 9 bases and J by 4 bases, with 25 bases between the two germline ends. This CDR3 region has 17 residues. CDR3 sequence: CARSTPEQNLWNQPQHF. For the CDR3, the DNA is TGTGCCAGAAGTACCCCGGAACAGAATCTGTGGAATCAGCCCCAGCATTTT.

This clonotype was seen at least ten times. This chain links TRBV28 with TRBJ2-2, with a weak D call TRBD1 (6 bases). Trimming removed 6 bases from V and 7 bases from J, with 12 bases in between. CDR3 length: 13 residues. Germline V CDR1 and CDR2: MDHEN, SYDVKM. CDR3 DNA: TGTGCCAGCAGATCCACAGGGATCGGGGAGCTGTTTTTT. This encodes CASRSTGIGELFF.

The chain is built from TRBV5-4 and TRBJ2-2; D might be TRBD2 (5 bases). Per the germline V gene, CDR1 is SGHNT and CDR2 is YYREEE (reference sequence). The CDR3 length is 15 residues. Trimming removed 0 bases at V and 3 bases at J, with 9 bases between. CDR3 DNA sequence: TGTGCCAGCAGCTTGGGCCCAGCGGACACCGGGGAGCTGTTTTTT. Translating it yields CASSLGPADTGELFF.

This chain links TRBV11-3 with TRBJ2-7; D is possibly TRBD1 (5 bases). The CDR3 consists of 13 residues. CDR1 SGHNT and CDR2 YENEEA come from the germline V gene. The V gene lost 10 bases and the J gene lost 3 bases, with 16 bases spanning the gap. The CDR3 loop reads CANSLDRDYEQYF. CDR3 DNA sequence: TGTGCCAATAGCCTAGACAGAGACTACGAGCAGTACTTC.

This clonotype was observed at least ten times. The chain recombines TRBV10-3 with TRBJ2-2; D is possibly TRBD1 or TRBD2 (6 bases each). CDR3 size: 14 residues. Trimming removed 8 bases at V and 4 bases at J, with 14 bases between. Germline CDR1 ENHRY, CDR2 SYGVKD. The CDR3 bases are TGTGCCATCTTAAAACAGGGAGGCACCGGGGAGCTGTTTTTT. It specifies CAILKQGGTGELFF.

The table lists this clonotype with a few counts. The V and J genes are TRBV4-2 and TRBJ1-4, with a tentative D call TRBD1 (6 bases). CDR3 length: 13 residues. Trimming removed 0 bases at V and 10 bases at J, with 9 bases between. Germline loops: CDR1 LGHNA, CDR2 YNFKEQ. CDR3 loop: CASSQEEGGKLFF. The DNA for the CDR3 is TGTGCCAGCAGCCAAGAGGAGGGGGGAAAACTGTTTTTT.

This clonotype was picked up many times. The V call is TRBV6-5, the J call TRBJ1-1; 7 bases map to TRBD1. In germline, CDR1 is MNHEY, CDR2 SVGAGI. CDR3 length: 15 amino acids. J lost 2 bases, V lost 2 bases, and 5 bases had no gene match. The CDR3 reads CASSYAWDRNTEAFF. The CDR3 DNA is TGTGCCAGCAGTTACGCTTGGGACAGAAACACTGAAGCTTTCTTT.